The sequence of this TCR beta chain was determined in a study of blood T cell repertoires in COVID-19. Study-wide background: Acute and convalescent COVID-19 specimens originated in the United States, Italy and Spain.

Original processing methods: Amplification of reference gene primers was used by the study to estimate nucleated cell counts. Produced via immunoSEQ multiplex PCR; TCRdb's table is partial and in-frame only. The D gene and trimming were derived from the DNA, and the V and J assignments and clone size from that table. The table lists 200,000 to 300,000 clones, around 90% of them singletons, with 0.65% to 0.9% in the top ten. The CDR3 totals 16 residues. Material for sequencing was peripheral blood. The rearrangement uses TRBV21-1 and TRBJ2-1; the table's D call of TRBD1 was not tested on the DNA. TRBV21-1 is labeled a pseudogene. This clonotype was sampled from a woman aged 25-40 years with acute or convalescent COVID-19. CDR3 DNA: TGTGCCAGCAGCACGACAGGGGCCAAGACCTACAATGAGCAGTTCTTC. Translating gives CASSTTGAKTYNEQFF.